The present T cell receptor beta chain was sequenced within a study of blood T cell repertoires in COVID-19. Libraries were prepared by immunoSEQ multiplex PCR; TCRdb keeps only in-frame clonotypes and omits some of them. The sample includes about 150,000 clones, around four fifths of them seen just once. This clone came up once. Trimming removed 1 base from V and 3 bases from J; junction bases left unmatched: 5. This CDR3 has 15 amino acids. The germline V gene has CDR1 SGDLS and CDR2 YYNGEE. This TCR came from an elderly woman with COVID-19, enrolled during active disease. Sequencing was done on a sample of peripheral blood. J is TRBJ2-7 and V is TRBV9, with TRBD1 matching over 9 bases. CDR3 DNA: TGTGCCAGCAGCGTATTCCCGGACAGGGGCTACGAGCAGTACTTC. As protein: CASSVFPDRGYEQYF. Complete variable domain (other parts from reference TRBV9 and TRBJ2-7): DSGVTQTPKHLITATGQRVTLRCSPRSGDLSVYWYQQSLDQGLQFLIQYYNGEERAKGNILERFSAQQFPDLHSELNLSSLELGDSALYFCASSVFPDRGYEQYFGPGTRLTVT.